This TCR beta chain is drawn from a study of blood T cell repertoires in COVID-19 (TCRdb year 2020). The study in broad terms: Samples covering the acute and convalescent phases of COVID-19 were provided by collaborators in the United States, Italy and Spain. The prospective study material was composed of cDNA or gDNA derived from T cells, B-cell-depleted T cells, or PBMCs. A de-identified subject ID, COVID-19 status, age in years and sex were almost always included in the sample metadata. The repertoires were released in a freely available public database intended as a resource for research on the immune response to SARS-CoV-2. Samples were obtained from the ongoing ImmuneRACE study (first 160 participants) and from some 1,200 subjects provided by 6 global collaborators. The dataset comprised deeply sampled blood TCRbeta repertoires from subjects exposed to, actively infected with, or recovered from COVID-19. HLA class I and class II types, where available, came from metadata supplied by the sample provider rather than from assay-based typing. What the authors observed across the whole study: How much clinical and demographic metadata was included differed by source and by participant, and the metadata was provided uncurated.

TCRbeta CDR3 regions were amplified from genomic DNA using the immunoSEQ Assay, a bias-controlled multiplex PCR. Per the original workflow: Within the assay, amplification of reference gene primers was used to estimate how many nucleated cells each sample contained. To quantify the absolute abundance of each unique TCRbeta CDR3 rearrangement, sequence reads were collapsed and filtered. For each sample, productive Simpson clonality was calculated as the square root of Simpson's diversity index over productive rearrangements. Held by TCRdb, this immuneACCESS table contains in-frame sequences only and omits some clones. Under half of the omission traces to an unresolved V gene where checked; the cause of the rest is unknown. V and J calls plus clone size are reproduced from that table; the DNA served to infer D and trimming. The table for this sample lists approximately 280,000 clones; 85% of them were counted only once. The top ten clonotypes cover around 2.3% of the sample.

CDR1 and CDR2 (SNHLY, FYNNEI) derive from the germline V gene. The CDR3 has 15 amino acids, counting the end cysteine and phenylalanine. Just CDR3 DNA is preserved here, 45 bases in frame from base 1. Between the V and J ends, shortened by 7 bases and 3 bases respectively, the junction contains 16 bases. A note on this clone: This clone's antigen is unknown. Base-call qualities are not available, and no considerably larger clone is one nucleotide away.

Participants in the prospective study were aged roughly 18 to 95 years, lived in over 20 United States geographic areas, and enrolled through a virtual design. In the prospective study, participants were assigned to cohorts based on the clinical history participants reported in a screening survey and a study questionnaire. ImmuneRACE Cohort 3 recovered participants were defined by two consecutive negative NP/OP PCR tests, healthcare professional clearance, or symptom resolution. Mobile phlebotomists in the prospective study collected whole blood, serum and a nasopharyngeal or oropharyngeal swab from every participant. Additional blood draws and questionnaires over an approximately 2-month period could optionally be provided by prospective study participants. Before DNA extraction, blood samples from the prospective study were shipped at room temperature or frozen.

The rearranged segments are TRBV2 and TRBJ1-5, with TRBD1 as a weak D call on 5 bases. This receptor was taken from a woman between 50 and 59 years old who had recovered from COVID-19. Input material: PBMCs or T cells enriched from blood (not recorded which). The DNA reads TGTGCCAGCACCTACCGACAGCCTTACAATCAGCCCCAGCATTTT. Its protein reads: CASTYRQPYNQPQHF.